A single sample gave rise to the 25 T cell receptor beta chains below, sequenced in a study of a mutant IDH1 vaccine in newly diagnosed glioma. As to time point: baseline, week 1 (first vaccination visit). Treatment reported: pre-vaccination baseline after standard-of-care therapy. The assay was immunoSEQ multiplex PCR, and TCRdb's table has in-frame clones only and misses some. This sample yields about 92,000 clones, of which roughly 78% are seen a single time; approximately 7.6% belongs to the top ten. Sample: PBMCs, taken from a glioma patient treated with radiotherapy, temozolomide or both. These receptors were obtained from a man aged 40-50 years with glioma.

Here the CDR3 reads CASSRNPGRGGLYEQYF. The DNA for the CDR3 is TGCGCCAGCAGCCGGAACCCCGGGCGGGGGGGCCTCTACGAGCAGTACTTC. The V call is TRBV4-1, the J call TRBJ2-7, with 9 bases matching TRBD2. Trimming cost V 4 bases and J 3 bases; bases outside gene matches: 13. Germline V gene data show CDR1 as MGHRA and CDR2 as YSYEKL. This CDR3 comprises 17 residues.

V and J are TRBV6-1 and TRBJ1-5; D ambiguous. Germline lookup yields CDR1 MNHNS and CDR2 SASEGT. The CDR3 runs 15 residues. Trimming cost V 6 bases and J 4 bases, with 16 bases left between them. DNA of the CDR3: TGTGCCAGCAGGGGAGGGAGAGTAGGGAATCAGCCCCAGCATTTT. The encoded protein is CASRGGRVGNQPQHF.

The chain links TRBV28 to TRBJ2-7; maybe TRBD2 (6 bases). The CDR3 runs 14 residues. Deletions cut 7 bases from V and 5 bases from J, with 18 bases between. Germline CDR1 reads MDHEN; CDR2 reads SYDVKM. CDR3 sequence: CASTPWGGKDEQYF. CDR3 DNA sequence: TGTGCCAGCACCCCCTGGGGCGGGAAGGACGAGCAGTACTTC. Full variable domain (outside the CDR3, taken from reference TRBV28 and TRBJ2-7): DVKVTQSSRYLVKRTGEKVFLECVQDMDHENMFWYRQDPGLGLRLIYFSYDVKMKEKGDIPEGYSVSREKKERFSLILESASTNQTSMYLCASTPWGGKDEQYFGPGTRLTVT.

The V call is TRBV6-1, the J call TRBJ2-2, with TRBD1 matching 10 bases. Germline V gives CDR1 MNHNS, CDR2 SASEGT. The CDR3 consists of 15 residues. Losses at the gene ends were 4 bases for V and 6 bases for J; bases not matched to a gene: 5. The chain's CDR3 is CASSAGTGDSGELFF. The DNA for the CDR3 is TGTGCCAGCAGTGCGGGGACAGGGGATTCCGGGGAGCTGTTTTTT.

This rearrangement joins TRBV5-4 to TRBJ2-1, with TRBD2 identical over 11 bases. V shed 3 bases, J shed 6 bases, and the junction held 8 bases outside the gene matches. Looked up from germline, CDR1 is SGHNT and CDR2 is YYREEE (reference sequence). This CDR3 has 16 amino acids. CDR3 amino acids: CASSSPTSGTSNEQFF. CDR3 DNA sequence: TGTGCCAGCAGCTCACCGACTAGCGGGACAAGCAATGAGCAGTTCTTC.

The V and J genes are TRBV9 and TRBJ1-4; D remains unclear. Germline CDR1 reads SGDLS; CDR2 reads YYNGEE. Trimming pared 4 bases from V and 0 bases from J, leaving 10 bases between. CDR3 size: 15 residues. The CDR3 DNA sequence: TGTGCCAGCAGCCCTACAGTTGCAACTAATGAAAAACTGTTTTTT. Amino acids: CASSPTVATNEKLFF.

Remarks on this clone: One junction end does not reproduce the germline sequence, and a read error may be involved. The chain uses TRBV7-7 and TRBJ1-3; 8 nucleotides align to TRBD1. The CDR3 loop spans 15 amino acids. The germline CDR1 and CDR2 sequences are SSHAT and FNYEAQ (reference sequence). CDR3 nucleotide sequence: TGTGCTAGCAGCCCTACAGGGACAGGAGGAAACACCATATATTTT. Translation: CASSPTGTGGNTIYF.

The chain recombines TRBV4-1 with TRBJ1-1; perhaps TRBD1 as D (6 bases). The CDR3 totals 16 residues. Between the trimmed V and J ends, which lost 2 bases and 0 bases, there was a span of 13 bases. In germline, CDR1 is MGHRA, CDR2 YSYEKL. The CDR3 sequence: CASSQRGGPLNTEAFF. CDR3 DNA sequence: TGCGCCAGCAGCCAAAGAGGGGGGCCGCTGAACACTGAAGCTTTCTTT.

This clone was seen a few times. The chain links TRBV4-2 to TRBJ1-1; D remains unclear. The germline V gene encodes CDR1 LGHNA and CDR2 YNFKEQ. V lost 1 base, J lost 6 bases, and 3 bases lay in between. The CDR3 loop spans 11 amino acids. CDR3 sequence reads: CASSQGPEAFF. CDR3 coding DNA: TGTGCCAGCAGCCAAGGCCCTGAAGCTTTCTTT.

The rearrangement links TRBV18 to TRBJ2-1; 13 bases match TRBD2. V was pared by 1 base and J by 7 bases, with 7 bases of the junction left unmatched. Germline lookup yields CDR1 KGHSH and CDR2 LQKENI. The CDR3 consists of 17 residues. CDR3 coding DNA: TGTGCCAGCTCACCACTGGAACTAGCGGGGGGGCAAAATGAGCAGTTCTTC. Translated, it gives CASSPLELAGGQNEQFF.

This clone was recorded once. As DNA, the CDR3 is TGTGCCAGCAGTTACTCCAGTTCTGGGGGGATTACCATATATTTT. This encodes CASSYSSSGGITIYF. The genes are TRBV6-5 and TRBJ1-3; D is possibly TRBD1 (5 bases). With 0 bases removed from V and 10 bases from J, the gap between germline ends came to 16 bases. The germline V gene has CDR1 MNHEY and CDR2 SVGAGI. This CDR3 spans 15 amino acids.

This clone was counted between two and nine times. In DNA form, the CDR3 reads TGTGCCATCGGGGCCAGGGACGGGCGCGGCGAGCAGTACTTC. Its protein is CAIGARDGRGEQYF. The chain uses TRBV10-3 and TRBJ2-7, with D perhaps being TRBD1 or TRBD2 (5 bases each). The CDR3 totals 14 residues. The germline gives CDR1 ENHRY, CDR2 SYGVKD. The V end was cut by 8 bases, the J end by 6 bases, with 20 bases between.

The chain has TRBV6-1 and TRBJ2-2, with D tentatively TRBD1 (5 bases). The CDR3 contains 15 residues. Trimming left V 10 bases short and J 5 bases short, with 20 bases between. The germline V gene encodes CDR1 MNHNS and CDR2 SASEGT. The CDR3 here is CATHQGSLNTGELFF. CDR3 coding DNA: TGTGCCACCCATCAGGGCTCCCTGAATACCGGGGAGCTGTTTTTT.

The rearrangement joins TRBV19 to TRBJ1-2; 9 nucleotides match TRBD1. The V and J ends lost 0 bases and 0 bases, in that order; junction bases with no gene match: 8. From germline, CDR1 is LNHDA and CDR2 SQIVND (reference sequence). This CDR3 region has 18 residues. CDR3 DNA: TGTGCCAGTAGTATAGATCGGGGACAGGGCGCCTCTAACTATGGCTACACCTTC. Amino acid sequence: CASSIDRGQGASNYGYTF.

V and J are TRBV6-1 and TRBJ1-3, with D unresolved. Deletions cut 10 bases from V and 0 bases from J, with 16 bases between. Germline V gene data show CDR1 as MNHNS and CDR2 as SASEGT. The CDR3 is made up of 15 amino acids. The CDR3 region has the DNA TGTGCCATCAAAGCCCAGCGTGTCTCTGGAAACACCATATATTTT. This sequence encodes CAIKAQRVSGNTIYF.

The chain joins TRBV28 to TRBJ2-7, with TRBD1 as a possible D gene (5 bases). The CDR3 loop spans 12 amino acids. Germline-derived CDR1 and CDR2 are MDHEN and SYDVKM. With 6 bases removed from V and 6 bases from J, the gap between germline ends came to 12 bases. CDR3 residues: CASSPGWSEQYF. Written as DNA, the CDR3 is TGTGCCAGCAGCCCAGGGTGGTCCGAGCAGTACTTC. Combining the CDR3 with reference TRBV28 and TRBJ2-7 gives the whole variable domain DVKVTQSSRYLVKRTGEKVFLECVQDMDHENMFWYRQDPGLGLRLIYFSYDVKMKEKGDIPEGYSVSREKKERFSLILESASTNQTSMYLCASSPGWSEQYFGPGTRLTVT.

The chain employs TRBV7-2 and TRBJ2-5; D may match TRBD1 or TRBD2 (5 bases each). The closer fit of TRBJ2-7 to the DNA end suggests the J call may be wrong. Germline CDR1 SGHTA, CDR2 FQGNSA. This CDR3 contains 15 residues. The CDR3: CASSSPWDGSYEQYF. CDR3 DNA sequence: TGTGCCAGCAGCTCACCTTGGGACGGCTCCTACGAGCAGTACTTC.

The chain joins TRBV2 to TRBJ2-2; 13 nucleotides align to TRBD2. This CDR3 comprises 17 residues. Per the germline V gene, CDR1 is SNHLY and CDR2 is FYNNEI. The V gene end was trimmed by 4 bases and the J gene end by 2 bases; junction bases not matched to a gene: 4. The CDR3: CASSVRLAGGNTGELFF. The CDR3 nucleotides read TGTGCCAGCAGTGTAAGACTAGCGGGGGGTAACACCGGGGAGCTGTTTTTT.

The chain links TRBV15 to TRBJ2-5; TRBD2 aligns across 9 bases. V was pared by 1 base and J by 5 bases, with 5 bases of the junction left unmatched. Germline-derived CDR1 and CDR2 are LNHNV and YYDKDF (reference sequence). The CDR3 runs 15 residues. The CDR3 bases are TGTGCCACCAGCAGAGCCCTAGCGGGGAGTGAGACCCAGTACTTC. Amino acid sequence: CATSRALAGSETQYF.

The rearrangement links TRBV7-2 to TRBJ2-3; 8 nucleotides match TRBD2. The CDR3 consists of 14 residues. From germline, CDR1 is SGHTA and CDR2 FQGNSA. V shed 5 bases and J 2 bases; nucleotides not matched to a gene: 3. The CDR3 region has the DNA TGTGCCAGCAGCCGGGAGGGGAACACAGATACGCAGTATTTT. It translates to CASSREGNTDTQYF.

V is TRBV19 and J is TRBJ2-4; TRBD2 might be the D (6 bases). This CDR3 has 16 amino acids. From germline, CDR1 is LNHDA and CDR2 SQIVND (reference sequence). Between the trimmed V and J ends, which lost 2 bases and 3 bases, there was a span of 14 bases. The CDR3 here is CASSIMGLHVKNIQYF. DNA for the CDR3: TGTGCCAGTAGTATAATGGGACTTCACGTCAAAAACATTCAGTACTTC.

In its sample, this clone was seen a few times. The chain uses TRBV7-2 and TRBJ2-3; possible D gene TRBD1, 7 bases. Trimming shortened V by 5 bases and J by 8 bases, and 17 bases separated the two germline ends. From germline, CDR1 is SGHTA and CDR2 FQGNSA. There are 14 residues in the CDR3. The CDR3: CASSRGTVPSTQYF. In nucleotides, the CDR3 is TGTGCCAGCAGCCGGGGGACAGTTCCTTCTACGCAGTATTTT.

The gene calls are TRBV29-1 and TRBJ1-2; the D is unclear. The V end lost 2 bases, the J end lost 4 bases, and 11 bases lay between the germline ends. This CDR3 is 13 amino acids long. The germline V gene has CDR1 SQVTM and CDR2 ANQGSEA. The CDR3 spells CSVETSGVYGYTF. DNA for the CDR3: TGCAGCGTTGAAACAAGTGGGGTCTATGGCTACACCTTC.

J is TRBJ2-3 and V is TRBV5-6; D remains unclear. Germline V gene sequence: CDR1 SGHDT, CDR2 YYEEEE. This CDR3 spans 14 amino acids. V was trimmed by 4 bases and J by 3 bases, leaving 12 bases between them. Here the CDR3 reads CASSGSLGTDTQYF. The CDR3 DNA reads as TGTGCCAGCAGCGGCAGCCTGGGGACAGATACGCAGTATTTT.

This clone has more than one count but fewer than ten. The chain recombines TRBV19 with TRBJ1-1; the D gene is possibly TRBD1 (5 bases). Trimming cost V 1 base and J 1 base, with 7 bases left between them. CDR1 and CDR2 (germline): LNHDA, SQIVND (reference sequence). The CDR3 runs to 14 residues. Here the CDR3 reads CASSIGGANTEAFF. The DNA for the CDR3 is TGTGCCAGTAGTATAGGAGGGGCGAACACTGAAGCTTTCTTT. Complete variable domain (other parts from reference TRBV19 and TRBJ1-1): DGGITQSPKYLFRKEGQNVTLSCEQNLNHDAMYWYRQDPGQGLRLIYYSQIVNDFQKGDIAEGYSVSREKKESFPLTVTSAQKNPTAFYLCASSIGGANTEAFFGQGTRLTVV.